The rows below give T cell receptor beta chains drawn from one sample of a study of glioma-infiltrating T cells after dendritic cell vaccination. Assay: immunoSEQ multiplex PCR; the TCRdb copy retains only in-frame clones and omits some. The top ten clones hold 5.3% of a sample with fewer than 60,000 clones, about nine tenths of them seen once. The sample was blood, taken after dendritic cell vaccination. The origin of the receptors is a human donor with glioblastoma. The CDR3 runs from the conserved cysteine through the conserved F or W.

J: TRBJ2-1; V: TRBV11-2; CDR3: CASSTGTSGVLEQFF
J: TRBJ1-1; V: TRBV6-5; CDR3: CASRGVNTEAFF
J: TRBJ2-2; V: TRBV10-3; CDR3: CAISAPGLAEPPNTGELFF
J: TRBJ1-1; V: TRBV10-3; CDR3: CAIALQKNTEAFF
J: TRBJ2-1; V: TRBV11-2; CDR3: CASSSPGVLAGVKNEQFF
J: TRBJ2-1; V: TRBV10-3; CDR3: CALGGGGINEQFF
J: TRBJ2-6; V: TRBV6-4; CDR3: CASSPRGSSGANVLTF
J: TRBJ2-7; V: TRBV5-1; CDR3: CASSQGQGMYEQYF
J: TRBJ1-1; V: TRBV29-1; CDR3: CSGLQGLNTEAFF
J: TRBJ1-2; V: TRBV29-1; CDR3: CSAPGQGSYGYTF
J: TRBJ2-6; V: TRBV5-4; CDR3: CASRQDTTGANVLTF
J: TRBJ2-1; V: TRBV5-1; CDR3: CASSLGLAGEVGFF
J: TRBJ1-2; V: TRBV28; CDR3: CASSPPAGTGYFLYTF
J: TRBJ2-2; V: TRBV4-2; CDR3: CASSQGRTSGRWDTGELFF
J: TRBJ1-1; V: TRBV5-8; CDR3: CASSPGGEAFF
J: TRBJ1-1; V: TRBV5-1; CDR3: CASSLDRPAGTEAFF
J: TRBJ1-2; V: TRBV28; CDR3: CASSLNRGPGYTF
J: TRBJ2-5; V: TRBV10-1; CDR3: CASSGRGSVQETQYF
J: TRBJ2-7; V: TRBV28; CDR3: CASSGGRIYEQYF
J: TRBJ1-2; V: TRBV7-9; CDR3: CASSYDRKANYGYTF
J: TRBJ2-5; V: TRBV5-1; CDR3: CASSLRQGQETQYF
J: TRBJ1-2; V: TRBV30; CDR3: CAWSDAGGYGYTF
J: TRBJ1-5; V: TRBV19; CDR3: CASSTLTRSNQPQHF
J: TRBJ2-7; V: TRBV5-4; CDR3: CASSLGGTVSYEQYF
J: TRBJ2-7; V: TRBV15; CDR3: CATSRDWTGYEQYF
J: TRBJ2-7; V: TRBV13; CDR3: CASSSSTGGPYEQYF
J: TRBJ2-1; V: TRBV2; CDR3: CASSERGSGSPTPYNEQFF
J: TRBJ1-4; V: TRBV6-1; CDR3: CASSGPPGGTNEKLFF